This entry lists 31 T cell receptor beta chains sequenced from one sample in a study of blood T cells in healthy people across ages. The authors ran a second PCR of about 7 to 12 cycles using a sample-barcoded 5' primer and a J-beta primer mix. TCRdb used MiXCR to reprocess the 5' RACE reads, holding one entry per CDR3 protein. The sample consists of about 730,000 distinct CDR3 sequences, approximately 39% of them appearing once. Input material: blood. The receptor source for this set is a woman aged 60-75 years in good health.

The CDR3 spells CASSSGQNHYEQYF. CDR3 DNA: TGTGCCAGCAGTTCGGGACAGAATCACTACGAGCAGTACTTC. This sequence joins TRBV12-3 or TRBV12-4 and TRBJ2-7; TRBD1 agrees at 7 bases. The CDR3 is made up of 14 amino acids. After removal of 4 bases from V and 3 bases from J, the junction contained 6 bases not matched to a gene.

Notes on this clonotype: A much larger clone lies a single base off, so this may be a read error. This CDR3 reads CASSVGDREYEQYF. The CDR3 region has the DNA TGTGCCAGCAGCGTAGGGGACAGGGAGTACGAGCAGTACTTC. The rearrangement links TRBV7-9 to TRBJ2-4; 9 positions agree with TRBD1. TRBJ2-7 matches the DNA end more closely, so the J call is doubtful. Per the germline V gene, CDR1 is SEHNR and CDR2 is FQNEAQ (reference sequence). The CDR3 consists of 14 residues.

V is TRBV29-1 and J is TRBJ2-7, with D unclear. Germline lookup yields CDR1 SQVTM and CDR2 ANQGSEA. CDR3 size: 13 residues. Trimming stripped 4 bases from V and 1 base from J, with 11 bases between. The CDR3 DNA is TGCAGCGTTGTGTCAGTACTTTCCTACGAGCAGTACTTC. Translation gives CSVVSVLSYEQYF.

The CDR3 sequence: CASSGTGSSQETQFF. The CDR3 DNA is TGTGCCAGCAGCGGGACAGGAAGTTCCCAAGAGACCCAGTTCTTC. This rearrangement joins TRBV9 to TRBJ2-5; TRBD1 aligns across 7 bases. The end of the DNA fits TRBJ2-1 better, so the J call may be wrong. The CDR3 loop spans 15 amino acids. Per germline, CDR1 SGDLS and CDR2 YYNGEE.

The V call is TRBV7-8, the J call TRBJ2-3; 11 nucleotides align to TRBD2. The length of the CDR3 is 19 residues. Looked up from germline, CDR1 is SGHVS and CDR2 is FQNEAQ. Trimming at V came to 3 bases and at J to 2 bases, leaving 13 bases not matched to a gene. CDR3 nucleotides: TGTGCCAGCAGCTTGCCACTAGCGGGAGCTTTTTCTGACACAGATACGCAGTATTTT. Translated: CASSLPLAGAFSDTDTQYF.

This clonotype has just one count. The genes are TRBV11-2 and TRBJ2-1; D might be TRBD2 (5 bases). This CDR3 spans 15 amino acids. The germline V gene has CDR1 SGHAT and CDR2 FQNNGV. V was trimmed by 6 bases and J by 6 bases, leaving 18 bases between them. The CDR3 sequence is CASRRPGFQSNEQFF. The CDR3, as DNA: TGTGCCAGCAGGAGGCCGGGGTTTCAAAGCAATGAGCAGTTCTTC.

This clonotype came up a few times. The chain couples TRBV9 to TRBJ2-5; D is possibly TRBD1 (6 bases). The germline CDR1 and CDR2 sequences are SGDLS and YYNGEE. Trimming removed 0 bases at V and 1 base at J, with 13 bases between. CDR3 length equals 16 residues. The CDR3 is CASSVGKQGRQETQYF. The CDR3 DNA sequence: TGTGCCAGCAGCGTAGGGAAACAGGGTCGCCAAGAGACCCAGTACTTC.

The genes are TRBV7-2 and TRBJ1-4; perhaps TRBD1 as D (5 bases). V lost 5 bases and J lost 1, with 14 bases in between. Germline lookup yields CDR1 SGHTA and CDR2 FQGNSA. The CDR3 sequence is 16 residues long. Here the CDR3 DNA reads TGTGCCAGCAGCCCCATAGGGGCACTAACTAATGAAAAACTGTTTTTT. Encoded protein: CASSPIGALTNEKLFF.

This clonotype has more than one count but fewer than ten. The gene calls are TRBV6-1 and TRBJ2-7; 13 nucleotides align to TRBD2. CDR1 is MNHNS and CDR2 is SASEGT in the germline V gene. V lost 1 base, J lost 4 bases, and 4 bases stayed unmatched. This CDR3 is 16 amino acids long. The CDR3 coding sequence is TGTGCCAGCAGTGAAGGAACTAGCGGGGGGGTGTACGAGCAGTACTTC. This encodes CASSEGTSGGVYEQYF.

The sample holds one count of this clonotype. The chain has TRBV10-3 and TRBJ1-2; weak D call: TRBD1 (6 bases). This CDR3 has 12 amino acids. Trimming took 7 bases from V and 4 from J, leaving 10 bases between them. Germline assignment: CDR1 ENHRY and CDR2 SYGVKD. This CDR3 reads CAITSGAYGYTF. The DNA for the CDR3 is TGTGCCATCACCTCGGGGGCCTATGGCTACACCTTC.

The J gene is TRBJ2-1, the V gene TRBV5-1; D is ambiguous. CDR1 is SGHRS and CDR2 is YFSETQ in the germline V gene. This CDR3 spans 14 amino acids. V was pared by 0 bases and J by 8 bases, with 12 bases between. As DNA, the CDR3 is TGCGCCAGCAGCTTGGCCGAGCCAGGCGATGAGCAGTTCTTC. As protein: CASSLAEPGDEQFF.

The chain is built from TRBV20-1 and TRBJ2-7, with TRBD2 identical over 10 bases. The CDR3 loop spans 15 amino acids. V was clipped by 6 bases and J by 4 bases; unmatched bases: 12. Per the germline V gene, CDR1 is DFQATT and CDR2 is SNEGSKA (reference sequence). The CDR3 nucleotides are TGCAGTGCCCAGGGCCCAGCGGGAGGGTTATACGAGCAGTACTTC. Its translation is CSAQGPAGGLYEQYF.

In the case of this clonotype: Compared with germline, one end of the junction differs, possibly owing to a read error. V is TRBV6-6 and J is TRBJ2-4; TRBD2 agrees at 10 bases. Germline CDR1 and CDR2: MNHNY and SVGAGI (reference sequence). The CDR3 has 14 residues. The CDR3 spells CVSGGALAKNIQCF. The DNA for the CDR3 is TGTGTCAGCGGGGGGGCCCTAGCCAAAAACATTCAGTGCTTC.

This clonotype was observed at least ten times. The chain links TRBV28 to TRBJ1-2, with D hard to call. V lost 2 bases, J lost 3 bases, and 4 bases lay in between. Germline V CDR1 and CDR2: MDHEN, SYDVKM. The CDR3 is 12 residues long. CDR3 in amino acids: CASSLLDYGYTF. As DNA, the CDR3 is TGTGCCAGCAGTTTACTAGACTATGGCTACACCTTC.

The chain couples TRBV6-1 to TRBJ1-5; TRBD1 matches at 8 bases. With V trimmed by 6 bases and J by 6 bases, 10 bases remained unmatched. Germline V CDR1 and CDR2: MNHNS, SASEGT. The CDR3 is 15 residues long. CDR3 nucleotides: TGTGCCAGCAGCCTGGACAGGGTTCGGGGTCAGCCCCAGCATTTT. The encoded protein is CASSLDRVRGQPQHF.

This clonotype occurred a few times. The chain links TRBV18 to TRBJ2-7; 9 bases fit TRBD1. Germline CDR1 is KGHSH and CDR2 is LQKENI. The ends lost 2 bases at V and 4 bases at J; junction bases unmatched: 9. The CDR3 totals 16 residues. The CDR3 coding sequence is TGTGCCAGCTCACCATTACGGGACAGGGATAGTTACGAGCAGTACTTC. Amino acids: CASSPLRDRDSYEQYF.

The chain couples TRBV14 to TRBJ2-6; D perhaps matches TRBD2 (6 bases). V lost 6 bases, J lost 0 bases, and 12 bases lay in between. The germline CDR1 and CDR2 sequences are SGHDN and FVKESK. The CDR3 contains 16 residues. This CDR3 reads CASSRGTFSGANVLTF. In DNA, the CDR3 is TGTGCCAGCAGTCGGGGGACTTTCTCTGGGGCCAACGTCCTGACTTTC. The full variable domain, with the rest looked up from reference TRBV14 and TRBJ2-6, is EAGVTQFPSHSVIEKGQTVTLRCDPISGHDNLYWYRRVMGKEIKFLLHFVKESKQDESGMPNNRFLAERTGGTYSTLKVQPAELEDSGVYFCASSRGTFSGANVLTFGAGSRLTVL.

This CDR3 is CASSPYPGEGYEQYF. The CDR3 DNA sequence: TGTGCCAGCAGCCCTTACCCGGGAGAGGGCTACGAGCAGTACTTC. The chain has TRBV11-2 and TRBJ2-7; possibly TRBD2 for D (6 bases). This CDR3 region has 15 residues. V lost 5 bases to trimming and J lost 3 bases, with 17 bases between them. Looked up from germline, CDR1 is SGHAT and CDR2 is FQNNGV.

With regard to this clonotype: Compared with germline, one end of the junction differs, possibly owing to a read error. The CDR3 loop is CAGSFSGGTRETQYF. The CDR3 coding sequence is TGTGCCGGCAGTTTCTCAGGGGGCACCAGGGAGACCCAGTACTTC. This chain links TRBV6-2 or TRBV6-3 with TRBJ2-7, with 8 bases lining up with TRBD1. The J call may not be correct, given that the DNA end is closer to TRBJ2-5. The CDR3 spans 15 residues. The germline V gene has CDR1 MNHEY and CDR2 SVGEGT.

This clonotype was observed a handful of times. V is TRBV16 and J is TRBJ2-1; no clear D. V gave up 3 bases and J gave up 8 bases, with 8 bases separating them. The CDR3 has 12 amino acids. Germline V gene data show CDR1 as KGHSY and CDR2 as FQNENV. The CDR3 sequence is CASSQHQYEQFF. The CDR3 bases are TGTGCCAGCAGCCAGCACCAATATGAGCAGTTCTTC. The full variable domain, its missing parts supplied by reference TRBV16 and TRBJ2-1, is GEEVAQTPKHLVRGEGQKAKLYCAPIKGHSYVFWYQQVLKNEFKFLISFQNENVFDETGMPKERFSAKCLPNSPCSLEIQATKLEDSAVYFCASSQHQYEQFFGPGTRLTVL.

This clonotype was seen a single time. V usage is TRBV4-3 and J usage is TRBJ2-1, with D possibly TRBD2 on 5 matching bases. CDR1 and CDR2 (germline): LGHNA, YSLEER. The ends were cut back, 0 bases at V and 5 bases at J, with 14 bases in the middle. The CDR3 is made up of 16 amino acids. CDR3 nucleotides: TGCGCCAGCAGCCAAGAATGGACTTGGCGGAACAATGAGCAGTTCTTC. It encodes CASSQEWTWRNNEQFF.

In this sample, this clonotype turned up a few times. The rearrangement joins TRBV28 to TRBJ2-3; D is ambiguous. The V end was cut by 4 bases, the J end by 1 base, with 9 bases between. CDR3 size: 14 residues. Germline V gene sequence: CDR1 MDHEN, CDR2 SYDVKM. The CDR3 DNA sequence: TGTGCCAGCAGTTCCTGGACCCGCACAGATACGCAGTATTTT. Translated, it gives CASSSWTRTDTQYF. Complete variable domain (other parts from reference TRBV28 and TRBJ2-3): DVKVTQSSRYLVKRTGEKVFLECVQDMDHENMFWYRQDPGLGLRLIYFSYDVKMKEKGDIPEGYSVSREKKERFSLILESASTNQTSMYLCASSSWTRTDTQYFGPGTRLTVL.

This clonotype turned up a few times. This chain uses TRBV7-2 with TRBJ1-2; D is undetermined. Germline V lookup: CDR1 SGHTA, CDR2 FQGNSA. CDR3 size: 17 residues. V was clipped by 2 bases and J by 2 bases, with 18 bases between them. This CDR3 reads CASSLYGVINPNYGYTF. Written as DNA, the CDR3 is TGTGCCAGCAGCTTATATGGGGTGATCAACCCAAACTATGGCTACACCTTC.

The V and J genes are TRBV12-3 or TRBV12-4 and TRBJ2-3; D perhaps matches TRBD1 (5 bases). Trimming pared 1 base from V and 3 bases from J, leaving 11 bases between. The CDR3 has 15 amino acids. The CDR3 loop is CASSLVDAGTDTQYF. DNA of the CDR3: TGTGCCAGCAGTTTAGTAGATGCAGGGACAGATACGCAGTATTTT.

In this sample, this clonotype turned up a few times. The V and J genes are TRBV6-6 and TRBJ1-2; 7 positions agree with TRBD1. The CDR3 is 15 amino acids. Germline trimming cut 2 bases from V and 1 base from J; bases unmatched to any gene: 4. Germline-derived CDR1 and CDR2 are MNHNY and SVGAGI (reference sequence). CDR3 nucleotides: TGTGCCAGCAGTTACGGGACAGTGGTTAACTATGGCTACACCTTC. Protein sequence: CASSYGTVVNYGYTF.

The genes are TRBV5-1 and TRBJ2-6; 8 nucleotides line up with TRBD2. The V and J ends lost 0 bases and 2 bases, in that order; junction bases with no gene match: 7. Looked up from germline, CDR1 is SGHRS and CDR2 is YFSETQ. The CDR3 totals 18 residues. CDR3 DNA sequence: TGCGCCAGCAGCTTGGACCTCCGGGGGGGCCCTGGGGCCAACGTCCTGACTTTC. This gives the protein CASSLDLRGGPGANVLTF.

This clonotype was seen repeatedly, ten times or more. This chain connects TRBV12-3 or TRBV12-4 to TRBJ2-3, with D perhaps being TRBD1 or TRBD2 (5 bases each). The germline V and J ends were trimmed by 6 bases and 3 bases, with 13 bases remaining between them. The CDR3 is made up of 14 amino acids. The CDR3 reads CASRGVGDTDTQYF. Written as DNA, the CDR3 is TGTGCCAGCAGGGGGGTCGGGGATACAGATACGCAGTATTTT.

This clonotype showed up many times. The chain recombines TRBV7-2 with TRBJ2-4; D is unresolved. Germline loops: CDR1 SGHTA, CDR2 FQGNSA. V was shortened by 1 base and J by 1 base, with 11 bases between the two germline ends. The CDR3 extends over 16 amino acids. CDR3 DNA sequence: TGTGCCAGCAGCTTAGGAGTCACGGGTGCCAAAAACATTCAGTACTTC. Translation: CASSLGVTGAKNIQYF. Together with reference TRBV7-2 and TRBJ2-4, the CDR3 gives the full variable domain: GAGVSQSPSNKVTEKGKDVELRCDPISGHTALYWYRQSLGQGLEFLIYFQGNSAPDKSGLPSDRFSAERTGGSVSTLTIQRTQQEDSAVYLCASSLGVTGAKNIQYFGAGTRLSVL.

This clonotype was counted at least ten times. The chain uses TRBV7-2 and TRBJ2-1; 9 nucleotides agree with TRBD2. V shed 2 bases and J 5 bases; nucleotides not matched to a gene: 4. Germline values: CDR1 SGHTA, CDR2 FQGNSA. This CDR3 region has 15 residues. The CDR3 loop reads CASSLSGTSHNEQFF. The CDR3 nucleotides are TGTGCCAGCAGCTTATCCGGGACTAGCCACAATGAGCAGTTCTTC. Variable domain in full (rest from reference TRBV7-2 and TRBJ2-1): GAGVSQSPSNKVTEKGKDVELRCDPISGHTALYWYRQSLGQGLEFLIYFQGNSAPDKSGLPSDRFSAERTGGSVSTLTIQRTQQEDSAVYLCASSLSGTSHNEQFFGPGTRLTVL.

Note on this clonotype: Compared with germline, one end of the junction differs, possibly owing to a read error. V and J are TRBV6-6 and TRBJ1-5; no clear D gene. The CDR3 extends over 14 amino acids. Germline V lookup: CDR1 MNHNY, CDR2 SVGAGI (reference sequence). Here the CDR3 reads CASSYSAGSQPQHF. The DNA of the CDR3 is TGTGCCAGCAGTTACTCCGCGGGTAGTCAGCCGCAGCATTTT.

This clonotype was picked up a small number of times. CDR3 sequence: CASSVDRVPYEQYF. The CDR3, as DNA: TGTGCCAGCAGTGTAGACAGGGTCCCCTACGAGCAGTACTTC. The chain combines TRBV6-5 with TRBJ2-7, with 7 bases matching TRBD1. The CDR3 totals 14 residues. Germline V gene data show CDR1 as MNHEY and CDR2 as SVGAGI. With 5 bases clipped from V and 2 bases from J, the junction kept 6 bases outside the gene matches.